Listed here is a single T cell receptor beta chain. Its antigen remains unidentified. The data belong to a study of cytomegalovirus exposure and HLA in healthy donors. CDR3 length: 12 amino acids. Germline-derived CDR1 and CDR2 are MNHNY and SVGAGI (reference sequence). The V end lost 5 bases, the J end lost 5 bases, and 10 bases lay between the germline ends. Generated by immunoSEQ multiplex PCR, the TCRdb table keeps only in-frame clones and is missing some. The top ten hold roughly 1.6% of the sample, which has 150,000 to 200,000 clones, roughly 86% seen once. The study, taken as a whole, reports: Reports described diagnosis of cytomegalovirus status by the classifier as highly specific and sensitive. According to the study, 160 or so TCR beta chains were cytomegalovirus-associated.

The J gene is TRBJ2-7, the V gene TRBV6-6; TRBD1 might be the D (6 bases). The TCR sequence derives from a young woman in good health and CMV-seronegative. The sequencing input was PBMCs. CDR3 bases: TGTGCCAGCAGTCTTACAGGGAACGAGCAGTACTTC. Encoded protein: CASSLTGNEQYF.